The clone carrying this TCR beta chain was seen ten or more times. What it recognizes is unknown. This entry comes from a study of Ad26.COV2.S vaccination and SARS-CoV-2 variants. Looking at the study overall: Of the COV1001 trial arms, the Ad26.COV2.S arm included the donor. Ad26.COV2.S given intramuscularly, once or twice 56 days apart. Study-level results: Following vaccination, spike-specific CD8+ and CD4+ T cell responses reportedly exhibited substantial breadth.

This CDR3 region has 14 residues. Trimming cost V 5 bases and J 3 bases; bases outside gene matches: 7. Germline V gene data show CDR1 as SGDLS and CDR2 as YYNGEE. Sequenced by immunoSEQ multiplex PCR; TCRdb stores in-frame clones only, minus some. Found here are roughly 420,000 clones, roughly 88% of them singletons; the top ten hold 3.6%. Specified treatment: over 15 received Ad26.COV2.S at low or high dose, single or two shots; 5 received placebo; per-sample allocation not given. Sampling occurred on day 63 after the first vaccine or placebo injection. This vaccine is an Ad26 vector that expresses the Wuhan-strain SARS-CoV-2 spike.

This receptor was taken from a person aged 18 to 59 who received the Ad26.COV2.S COVID-19 vaccine or a placebo. This chain joins TRBV9 and TRBJ2-7, with TRBD1 matching over 8 bases. The sample was peripheral blood, taken in a trial of Ad26.COV2.S vaccine versus placebo. The CDR3 loop reads CASSPGQALYEQYF. Here the CDR3 DNA reads TGTGCCAGCAGTCCGGGACAGGCCCTCTACGAGCAGTACTTC.